This T cell receptor beta chain came from a study of breast tumors, draining lymph nodes, adjacent tissues. Study-level results: Most tumor T cells seemingly derive from lymph node, then expand in tumor. Compared with basal-like, luminal-like tumors shared significantly more repertoire with nontumor tissue. Tumor TCR diversity was below lymph nodes but above nontumor tissue.

The lymph nodes were axillary draining lymph nodes from breast cancer patients. TCRdb reanalysed the multiplex PCR reads using MiXCR and keeps one entry per CDR3 protein. The repertoire holds 150,000 to 200,000 distinct CDR3 sequences, with around 35% as singletons. This clonotype was recorded many times. No antigen is known for it. This CDR3 contains 10 residues. The germline V and J ends were trimmed by 8 bases and 7 bases, with 6 bases remaining between them. Germline CDR1 and CDR2: KGHDR and SFDVKD. The rearrangement joins TRBV24-1 to TRBJ2-3, with no clear D. The specimen was axillary lymph node tissue. This receptor was obtained from a female donor with breast cancer. Some clones in this sample may be carry-over from other donors' samples. The CDR3 reads CATNGNTQYF. As DNA, the CDR3 is TGTGCCACCAATGGGAATACGCAGTATTTT.